This TCR beta chain was sequenced in a study of blood T cell repertoires in COVID-19. Study-level information: COVID-19 samples, acute and convalescent, were from the United States, Italy and Spain.

Recruits, aged roughly 18 to 100 years, lived in under 25 US areas. Some clones are missing from TCRdb's copy, which holds only in-frame ones; the method was immunoSEQ multiplex PCR. The sample carries approximately 140,000 clones, 84% recorded once. Sequencing was carried out using PBMCs or T cells enriched from blood (not recorded which). This TCR came from a man over 45 in a cohort exposed to, infected with or recovered from COVID-19 (not recorded which).

The CDR3 region has the DNA TGTGCCAGCAGGCTGGGACAGGCTGGCTACACCTTC. Translation: CASRLGQAGYTF. V and J are TRBV7-9 and TRBJ1-2, with 8 positions matching TRBD1. V gave up 6 bases and J gave up 7 bases; unmatched junction bases: 4. CDR3 length: 12 residues. Germline V gene sequence: CDR1 SEHNR, CDR2 FQNEAQ (reference sequence). The entire variable domain, with the rest obtained from reference TRBV7-9 and TRBJ1-2, is as follows: DTGVSQNPRHKITKRGQNVTFRCDPISEHNRLYWYRQTLGQGPEFLTYFQNEAQLEKSRLLSDRFSAERPKGSFSTLEIQRTEQGDSAMYLCASRLGQAGYTFGSGTRLTVV.